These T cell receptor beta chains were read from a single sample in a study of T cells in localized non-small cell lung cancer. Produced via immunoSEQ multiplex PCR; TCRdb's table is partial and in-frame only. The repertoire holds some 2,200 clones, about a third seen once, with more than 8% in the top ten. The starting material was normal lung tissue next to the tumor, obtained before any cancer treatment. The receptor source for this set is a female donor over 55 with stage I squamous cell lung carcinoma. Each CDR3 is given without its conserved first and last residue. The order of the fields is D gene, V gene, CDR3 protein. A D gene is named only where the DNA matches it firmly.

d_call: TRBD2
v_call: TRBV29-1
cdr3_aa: SVLLYAGTSGYEQY

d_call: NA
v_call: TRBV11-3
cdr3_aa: ASSLELSGNTIY

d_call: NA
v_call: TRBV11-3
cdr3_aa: ASSFTADGDPYEQY

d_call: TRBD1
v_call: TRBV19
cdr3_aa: ASGRDRSPEAF

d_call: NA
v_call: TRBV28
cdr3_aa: ASTPANYGYT

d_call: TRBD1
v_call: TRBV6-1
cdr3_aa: ASSEAVTGGANTGELF

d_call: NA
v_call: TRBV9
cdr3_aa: ASSVGPGLAGPTDTQY

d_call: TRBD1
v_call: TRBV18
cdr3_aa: ASSFTGQGQTKQTQY

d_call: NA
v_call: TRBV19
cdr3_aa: ASSKNRDSNQPQH

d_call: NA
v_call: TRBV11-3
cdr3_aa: ASSPDHGTRDSHSPLH